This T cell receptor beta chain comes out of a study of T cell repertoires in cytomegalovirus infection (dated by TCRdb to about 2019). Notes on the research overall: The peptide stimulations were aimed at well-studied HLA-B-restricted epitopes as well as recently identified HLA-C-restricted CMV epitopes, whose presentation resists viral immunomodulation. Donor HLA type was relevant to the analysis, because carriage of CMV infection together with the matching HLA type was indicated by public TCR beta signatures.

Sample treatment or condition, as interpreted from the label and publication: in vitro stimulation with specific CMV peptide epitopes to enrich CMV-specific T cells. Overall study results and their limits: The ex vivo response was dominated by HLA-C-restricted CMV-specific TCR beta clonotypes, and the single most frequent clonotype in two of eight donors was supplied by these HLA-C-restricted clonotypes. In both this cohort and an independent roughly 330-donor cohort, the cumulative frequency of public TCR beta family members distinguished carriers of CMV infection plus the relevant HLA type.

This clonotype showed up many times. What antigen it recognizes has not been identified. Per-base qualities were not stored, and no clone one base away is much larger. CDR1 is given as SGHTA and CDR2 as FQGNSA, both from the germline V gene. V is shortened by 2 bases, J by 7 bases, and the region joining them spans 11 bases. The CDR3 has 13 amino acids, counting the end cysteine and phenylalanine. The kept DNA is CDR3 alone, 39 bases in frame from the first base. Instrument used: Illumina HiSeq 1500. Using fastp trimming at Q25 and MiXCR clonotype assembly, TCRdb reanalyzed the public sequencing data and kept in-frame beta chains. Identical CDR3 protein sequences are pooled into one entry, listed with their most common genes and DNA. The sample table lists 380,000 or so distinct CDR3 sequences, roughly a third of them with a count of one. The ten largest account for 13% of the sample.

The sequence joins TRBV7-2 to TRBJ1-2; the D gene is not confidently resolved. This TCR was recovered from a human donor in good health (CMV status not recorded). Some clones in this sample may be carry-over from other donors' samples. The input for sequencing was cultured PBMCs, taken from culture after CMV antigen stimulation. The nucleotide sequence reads TGTGCCAGCAGCTTAACAGATGTCTTTGGCTACACCTTC. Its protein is CASSLTDVFGYTF.